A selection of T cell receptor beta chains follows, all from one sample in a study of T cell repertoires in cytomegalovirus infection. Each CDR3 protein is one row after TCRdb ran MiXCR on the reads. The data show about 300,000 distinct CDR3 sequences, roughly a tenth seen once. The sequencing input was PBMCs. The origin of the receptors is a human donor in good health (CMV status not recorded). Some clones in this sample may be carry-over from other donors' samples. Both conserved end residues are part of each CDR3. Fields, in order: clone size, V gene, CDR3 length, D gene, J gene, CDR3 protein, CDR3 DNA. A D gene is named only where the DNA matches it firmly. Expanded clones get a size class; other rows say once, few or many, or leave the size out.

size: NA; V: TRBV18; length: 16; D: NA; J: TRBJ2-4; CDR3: CACSPMADLAKNIQYF; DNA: TGTGCCTGCTCACCAATGGCAGACCTAGCCAAAAACATTCAGTACTTC
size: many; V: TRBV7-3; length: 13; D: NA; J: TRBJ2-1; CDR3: CASSPSINNEQFF; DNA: TGTGCCAGCAGCCCTAGCATAAACAATGAGCAGTTCTTC
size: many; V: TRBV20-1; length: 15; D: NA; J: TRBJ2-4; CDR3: CSARLRLGAKNIQYF; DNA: TGCAGTGCTCGCCTCCGTCTAGGCGCCAAAAACATTCAGTACTTC
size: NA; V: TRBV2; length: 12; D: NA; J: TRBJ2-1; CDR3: CASIRPGDEQFF; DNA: TGTGCCAGCATCAGACCGGGGGATGAGCAGTTCTTC
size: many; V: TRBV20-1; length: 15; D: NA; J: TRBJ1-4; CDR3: CSARDSGTTNEKLFF; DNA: TGCAGTGCTAGAGATTCGGGGACAACTAATGAAAAACTGTTTTTT
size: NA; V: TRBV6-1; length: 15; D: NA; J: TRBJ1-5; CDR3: CASSYDRTSNQPQHF; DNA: TGTGCCAGCAGTTACGACAGGACTAGCAATCAGCCCCAGCATTTT
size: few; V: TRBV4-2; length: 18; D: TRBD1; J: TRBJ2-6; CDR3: CASSPQDGTGAGANVLTF; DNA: TGTGCCAGCAGCCCCCAAGATGGGACAGGGGCTGGGGCCAACGTCCTGACTTTC
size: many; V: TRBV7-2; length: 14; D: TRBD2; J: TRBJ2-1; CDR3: CASSFSGGAGEQFF; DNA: TGTGCCAGCAGCTTTAGCGGGGGGGCGGGAGAGCAGTTCTTC
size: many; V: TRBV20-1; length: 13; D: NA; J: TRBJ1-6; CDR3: CTASVGANSPLHF; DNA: TGCACCGCGTCCGTTGGGGCCAATTCACCCCTCCACTTT
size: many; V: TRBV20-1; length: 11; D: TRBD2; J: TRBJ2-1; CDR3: CSLSGGVEQFF; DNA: TGCAGTTTGAGCGGGGGGGTAGAGCAGTTCTTC
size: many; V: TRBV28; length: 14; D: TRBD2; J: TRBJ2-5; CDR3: CASSSPGLAETQYF; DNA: TGTGCCAGCAGTTCACCGGGACTAGCAGAGACCCAGTACTTC
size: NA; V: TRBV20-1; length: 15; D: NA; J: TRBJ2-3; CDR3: CSARPPEGRTDTQYF; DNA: TGCAGTGCTAGACCTCCTGAAGGCCGGACAGATACGCAGTATTTT
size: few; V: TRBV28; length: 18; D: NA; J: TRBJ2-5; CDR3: CASRGSSMAGRFGETQYF; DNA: TGTGCCAGCAGGGGATCGAGTATGGCAGGGCGGTTCGGGGAGACCCAGTACTTC
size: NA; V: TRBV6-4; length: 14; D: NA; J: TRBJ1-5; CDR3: CASSVGTGNQPQHF; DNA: TGTGCCAGCAGTGTCGGGACCGGCAATCAGCCCCAGCATTTT
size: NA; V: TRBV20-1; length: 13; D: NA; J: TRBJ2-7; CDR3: CSARERGAYEQYF; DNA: TGCAGTGCTAGAGAGCGGGGAGCATACGAGCAGTACTTC
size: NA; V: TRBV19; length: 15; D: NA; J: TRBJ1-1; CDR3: CASSINLAGNTEAFF; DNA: TGTGCCAGTAGTATCAACTTGGCAGGGAACACTGAAGCTTTCTTT
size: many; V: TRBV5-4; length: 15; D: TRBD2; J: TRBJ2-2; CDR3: CASSTRLAGTGELFF; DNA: TGTGCCAGCAGTACGAGACTAGCGGGCACCGGGGAGCTGTTTTTT
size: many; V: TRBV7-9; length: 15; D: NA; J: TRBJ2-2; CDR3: CASSSTSGDTGELFF; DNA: TGTGCCAGCAGCTCAACCTCAGGGGACACCGGGGAGCTGTTTTTT
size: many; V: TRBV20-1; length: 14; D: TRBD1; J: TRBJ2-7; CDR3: CSAFRQGGLGEQYF; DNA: TGCAGTGCTTTTCGACAGGGGGGCCTCGGCGAGCAGTACTTC
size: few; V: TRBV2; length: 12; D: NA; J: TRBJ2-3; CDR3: CASSESESTQYF; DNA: TGTGCCAGCAGTGAGTCCGAGAGTACGCAGTATTTT
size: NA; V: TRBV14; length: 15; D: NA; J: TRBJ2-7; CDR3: CASSQEAGLTYEQYF; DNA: TGTGCCAGCAGCCAAGAGGCGGGTCTTACCTACGAGCAGTACTTC
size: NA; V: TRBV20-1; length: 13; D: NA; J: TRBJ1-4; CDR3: CSAGRTVNEKLFF; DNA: TGCAGTGCGGGGAGGACAGTTAATGAAAAACTGTTTTTT
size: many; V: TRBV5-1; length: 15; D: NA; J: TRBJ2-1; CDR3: CASSLEGRTDNEQFF; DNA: TGCGCCAGCAGCTTGGAAGGTCGGACGGACAATGAGCAGTTCTTC
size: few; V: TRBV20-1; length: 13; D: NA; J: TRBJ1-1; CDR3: CSARGQPNTEAFF; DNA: TGCAGTGCTAGAGGACAGCCGAACACTGAAGCTTTCTTT